The T cell receptor (beta chain) under discussion was sequenced for a study of T cell responses to AZD1222 COVID-19 vaccine. Profiling relied on immunoSEQ multiplex PCR, and the TCRdb table lists in-frame clones only, not all of them. This table has about 170,000 clones, roughly 89% appearing once. Broader study findings: Just five to seven people given AZD1222 tested seropositive at baseline. Mostly white British, mostly female donors; authors suggested clonal diversity may be underestimated. Vaccination with two AZD1222 doses was followed by a rise in Spike-specific TCR breadth and depth.

The trim removed 1 base at V and 4 bases at J, leaving 3 bases unmatched. CDR3 length: 15 residues. Germline assignment: CDR1 SEHNR and CDR2 FQNEAQ (reference sequence). Notes on this clone: Its matching antigen is unknown.

The source is an adult in good health. This chain uses TRBV7-9 with TRBJ1-4, with 7 bases that match TRBD1. Sequenced material: peripheral blood, taken on day 0 of AZD1222 vaccination. As DNA, the CDR3 is TGTGCCAGCAGCTTAGGAGACAGGGATAATGAAAAACTGTTTTTT. This sequence encodes CASSLGDRDNEKLFF.